This note documents a single T cell receptor (beta chain) sequence. Measured with immunoSEQ multiplex PCR; TCRdb has only the in-frame clones, and not every one. The sample carries 84,000 or so clones, roughly 90% recorded once. V gave up 2 bases and J gave up 4 bases, with 13 bases separating them. The CDR3 is 15 residues long. The germline V gene encodes CDR1 SGHRS and CDR2 YFSETQ. This sample was taken from a study of blood T cell repertoires in COVID-19. Across the whole study: Sites in the United States, Italy and Spain provided acute and convalescent COVID-19 samples.

This rearrangement joins TRBV5-1 to TRBJ1-3; D call uncertain. The receptor was isolated from a man in his sixties or seventies with acute or convalescent COVID-19. The sample comprised peripheral blood. This chain's CDR3 is CASSLGDSIGNTIYF. In DNA, the CDR3 is TGCGCCAGCAGCTTAGGAGACTCTATAGGAAACACCATATATTTT. The complete variable domain, with remaining parts taken from reference TRBV5-1 and TRBJ1-3, reads KAGVTQTPRYLIKTRGQQVTLSCSPISGHRSVSWYQQTPGQGLQFLFEYFSETQRNKGNFPGRFSGRQFSNSRSEMNVSTLELGDSALYLCASSLGDSIGNTIYFGEGSWLTVV.